These 18 T cell receptor beta chains share one sample of origin, sequenced in a study of blood T cell repertoires in COVID-19. Clones were read by immunoSEQ multiplex PCR, and TCRdb kept only the in-frame ones, dropping some. The sample lists about 68,000 clones; around 87% were seen once. Sequencing was performed on peripheral blood. Receptor source: a man over 45 with acute or convalescent COVID-19.

V is TRBV24-1 and J is TRBJ1-2, with D tentatively TRBD1 (5 bases). Germline lookup yields CDR1 KGHDR and CDR2 SFDVKD. The germline V and J ends were trimmed by 3 bases and 2 bases, with 9 bases remaining between them. The CDR3 spans 14 residues. CDR3: CATSDAGMNYGYTF. Here the CDR3 DNA reads TGTGCCACCAGTGATGCAGGGATGAACTATGGCTACACCTTC.

This clone is a singleton in its sample. V usage is TRBV11-2 and J usage is TRBJ1-2; D is possibly TRBD1 (5 bases). The CDR3 length is 12 residues. Trimming cost V 3 bases and J 6 bases, with 8 bases left between them. Germline V gene sequence: CDR1 SGHAT, CDR2 FQNNGV. This chain's CDR3 is CASSLQGNGYTF. As DNA, the CDR3 is TGTGCCAGCAGCTTGCAGGGCAATGGCTACACCTTC.

The sample holds one count of this clone. V gene TRBV6-1 combines with J gene TRBJ1-2; 7 bases map to TRBD1. The V segment lost 2 bases and the J segment 7 bases; nucleotides outside the gene matches: 4. Germline V gene data show CDR1 as MNHNS and CDR2 as SASEGT. This CDR3 region has 13 residues. The CDR3 bases are TGTGCCAGCAGTGAACCAGGGGGTGCTGGCTACACCTTC. This encodes CASSEPGGAGYTF.

This clone was picked up one time. The CDR3, as DNA: TGTGCCATCCGAGGAGGGGACAATCAGCCCCAGCATTTT. Translated: CAIRGGDNQPQHF. This chain uses TRBV10-3 with TRBJ1-5; D perhaps matches TRBD1 (5 bases). The CDR3 has 13 amino acids. CDR1 ENHRY and CDR2 SYGVKD come from the germline V gene. The V gene lost 8 bases and the J gene lost 3 bases, with 11 bases spanning the gap.

The rearrangement joins TRBV6-2 or TRBV6-3 to TRBJ1-5; D unresolved. CDR3 length: 13 residues. Trimming pared 4 bases from V and 0 bases from J, leaving 4 bases between. From germline, CDR1 is MNHEY and CDR2 SVGEGT. In DNA, the CDR3 is TGTGCCAGCAGTTCAAATAGCAATCAGCCCCAGCATTTT. Protein sequence: CASSSNSNQPQHF.

J is TRBJ2-1 and V is TRBV4-2; the D is unclear. This CDR3 region has 17 residues. Germline values: CDR1 LGHNA, CDR2 YNFKEQ. The germline V and J ends were trimmed by 0 bases and 5 bases, with 17 bases remaining between them. The CDR3 coding sequence is TGTGCCAGCAGCCAAGATTATGTGGGCCTGCTCCACAATGAGCAGTTCTTC. Protein product: CASSQDYVGLLHNEQFF.

The rearrangement links TRBV24-1 to TRBJ1-6, with D possibly being TRBD1 (6 bases). Trimming cost V 2 bases and J 9 bases, with 13 bases left between them. The CDR3 is 15 residues long. Germline assignment: CDR1 KGHDR and CDR2 SFDVKD. CDR3 loop: CATSDSGHVSSPLHF. CDR3 DNA sequence: TGTGCCACCAGTGATTCGGGACATGTGAGTTCACCCCTCCACTTT.

The chain has TRBV10-2 and TRBJ1-5, with D tentatively TRBD1 (6 bases). Germline lookup yields CDR1 WSHSY and CDR2 SAAADI. The CDR3 length is 19 residues. V lost 0 bases and J 4 bases, leaving 22 bases between the germline ends. CDR3 in DNA: TGCGCCAGCAGTGAGTCGAACCTACAGGGTTGGATAAGGAATCAGCCCCAGCATTTT. The encoded protein is CASSESNLQGWIRNQPQHF.

The table lists this clone with a count of one. J is TRBJ1-5 and V is TRBV30, with D hard to call. Deletions cut 0 bases from V and 6 bases from J, with 9 bases between. This CDR3 has 13 residues. Germline values: CDR1 GTSNPN, CDR2 SVGIG (reference sequence). The CDR3, as DNA: TGTGCCTGGAGTGTACATGGTGGTCAGCCCCAGCATTTT. Amino acids: CAWSVHGGQPQHF. The full variable domain, its missing parts supplied by reference TRBV30 and TRBJ1-5, is SQTIHQWPATLVQPVGSPLSLECTVEGTSNPNLYWYRQAAGRGLQLLFYSVGIGQISSEVPQNLSASRPQDRQFILSSKKLLLSDSGFYLCAWSVHGGQPQHFGDGTRLSIL.

Only a few counts were recorded for this clone. The V gene is TRBV30, the J gene TRBJ1-2, with 9 positions matching TRBD1. V was clipped by 3 bases and J by 1 base; unmatched bases: 6. Germline CDR1 reads GTSNPN; CDR2 reads SVGIG (reference sequence). The length of the CDR3 is 15 residues. The CDR3 nucleotides read TGTGCCTGGAGGCTGGGACAGGGAAGTAACTATGGCTACACCTTC. Amino acids: CAWRLGQGSNYGYTF.

The V and J genes are TRBV7-2 and TRBJ1-6, with D maybe TRBD1 (5 bases). This CDR3 region has 16 residues. Germline lookup yields CDR1 SGHTA and CDR2 FQGNSA. Trimming left V 4 bases short and J 7 bases short, with 17 bases between. The CDR3 protein is CASSSHRVGGNSPLHF. The CDR3 bases are TGTGCCAGCAGCTCCCATAGGGTGGGGGGGAATTCACCCCTCCACTTT.

The rearrangement links TRBV19 to TRBJ1-2; a weak D match, TRBD1 (5 bases). CDR3 length equals 14 residues. CDR1 and CDR2 from the germline V gene are LNHDA and SQIVND (reference sequence). With 4 bases removed from V and 8 bases from J, the gap between germline ends came to 17 bases. This CDR3 reads CASSSSSGLQGYTF. The CDR3 DNA sequence: TGTGCCAGTAGTAGCAGCTCGGGACTCCAAGGCTACACCTTC.

This sequence joins TRBV28 and TRBJ1-5; 7 bases fit TRBD1. CDR1 MDHEN and CDR2 SYDVKM come from the germline V gene. The CDR3 totals 15 residues. Trimming took 6 bases from V and 1 from J; bases not matched to a gene: 6. The CDR3 DNA is TGTGCCAGCAGCCAAGGGACAGCAAGCAATCAGCCCCAGCATTTT. Its protein product is CASSQGTASNQPQHF.

The V and J genes are TRBV5-1 and TRBJ1-3; TRBD1 matches 7 bases. The CDR3 contains 15 residues. Germline-derived CDR1 and CDR2 are SGHRS and YFSETQ. V gave up 3 bases and J gave up 0 bases; unmatched junction bases: 3. CDR3 nucleotides: TGCGCCAGCAGCTGGGACAGCTCCTCTGGAAACACCATATATTTT. Its translation is CASSWDSSSGNTIYF.

V is TRBV28 and J is TRBJ1-4; 12 nucleotides match TRBD1. The CDR3 sequence is 17 residues long. Germline values: CDR1 MDHEN, CDR2 SYDVKM. V gave up 1 base and J gave up 7 bases; unmatched junction bases: 7. This CDR3 reads CASSLYGTGGGGEKLFF. In DNA, the CDR3 is TGTGCCAGCAGTTTATACGGGACAGGGGGCGGAGGTGAAAAACTGTTTTTT.

CDR3 residues: CASSLDAGGELFF. The CDR3 nucleotides read TGTGCCAGCAGTTTAGACGCCGGCGGGGAGCTGTTTTTT. The chain employs TRBV12-3 or TRBV12-4 and TRBJ2-2; D is undetermined. The V and J ends lost 1 base and 7 bases respectively, with 7 bases between them. The CDR3 totals 13 residues.

The V and J genes are TRBV29-1 and TRBJ2-1; 8 bases agree with TRBD1. The junction had 12 bases not matched to a gene; V was cut back by 4 bases and J by 1 base. The CDR3 contains 17 residues. Germline-derived CDR1 and CDR2 are SQVTM and ANQGSEA. Here the CDR3 reads CSVVSQGAGWSYNEQFF. The DNA for the CDR3 is TGCAGCGTTGTCAGCCAGGGGGCGGGGTGGTCCTACAATGAGCAGTTCTTC.

The genes are TRBV5-1 and TRBJ2-3, with D possibly being TRBD1 (5 bases). CDR1 and CDR2 (germline): SGHRS, YFSETQ. V was shortened by 0 bases and J by 3 bases, with 8 bases between the two germline ends. The CDR3 has 14 residues. The CDR3 DNA reads TGCGCCAGCAGCTTGGGGGCAGGGACAGATACGCAGTATTTT. It specifies CASSLGAGTDTQYF.